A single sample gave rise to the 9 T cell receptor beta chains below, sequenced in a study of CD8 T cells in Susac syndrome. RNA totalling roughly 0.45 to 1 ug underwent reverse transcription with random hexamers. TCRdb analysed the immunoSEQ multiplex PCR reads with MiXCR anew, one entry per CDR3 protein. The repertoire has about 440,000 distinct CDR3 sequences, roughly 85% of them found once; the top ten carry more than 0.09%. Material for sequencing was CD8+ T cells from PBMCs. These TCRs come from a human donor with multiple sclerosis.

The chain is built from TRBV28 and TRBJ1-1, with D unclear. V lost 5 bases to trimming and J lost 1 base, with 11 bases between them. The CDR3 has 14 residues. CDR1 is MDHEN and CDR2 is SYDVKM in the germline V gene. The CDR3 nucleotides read TGTGCCAGCAGTCCCTACGTCAGGAACACTGAAGCTTTCTTT. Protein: CASSPYVRNTEAFF.

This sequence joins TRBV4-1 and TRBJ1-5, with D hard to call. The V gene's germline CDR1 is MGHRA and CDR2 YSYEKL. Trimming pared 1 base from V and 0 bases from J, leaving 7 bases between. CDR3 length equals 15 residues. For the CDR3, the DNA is TGCGCCAGCAGCCAAGTAGTAGATAGCAATCAGCCCCAGCATTTT. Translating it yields CASSQVVDSNQPQHF.

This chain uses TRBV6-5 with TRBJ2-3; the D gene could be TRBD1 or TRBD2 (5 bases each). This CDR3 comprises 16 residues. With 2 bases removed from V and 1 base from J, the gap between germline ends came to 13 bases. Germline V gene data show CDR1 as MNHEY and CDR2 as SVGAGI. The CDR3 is CASSYARDGGTDTQYF. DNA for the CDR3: TGTGCCAGCAGTTACGCCCGGGACGGAGGCACAGATACGCAGTATTTT.

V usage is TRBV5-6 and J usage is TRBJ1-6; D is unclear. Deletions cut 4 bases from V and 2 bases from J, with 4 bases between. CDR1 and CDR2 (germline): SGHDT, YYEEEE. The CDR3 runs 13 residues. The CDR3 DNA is TGTGCCAGCAGCGGTACCTATAATTCACCCCTCCACTTT. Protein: CASSGTYNSPLHF.

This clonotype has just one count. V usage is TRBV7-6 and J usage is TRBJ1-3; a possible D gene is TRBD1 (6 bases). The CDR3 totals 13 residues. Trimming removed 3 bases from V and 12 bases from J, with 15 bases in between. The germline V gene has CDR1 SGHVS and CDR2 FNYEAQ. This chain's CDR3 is CASSLERGLDIYF. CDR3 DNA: TGTGCCAGCAGCTTGGAGCGGGGGCTTGACATATATTTT. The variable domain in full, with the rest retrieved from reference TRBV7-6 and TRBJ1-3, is GAGVSQSPRYKVTKRGQDVALRCDPISGHVSLYWYRQALGQGPEFLTYFNYEAQQDKSGLPNDRFSAERPEGSISTLTIQRTEQRDSAMYRCASSLERGLDIYFGEGSWLTVV.

As DNA, the CDR3 is TGTGCCAGTAGTAACCTCGCTGAAGCTTTCTTT. Translated, it gives CASSNLAEAFF. The chain carries TRBV19 and TRBJ1-1; D unresolved. Trimming stripped 4 bases from V and 6 bases from J, with 6 bases between. The CDR3 extends over 11 amino acids. CDR1 and CDR2 from the germline V gene are LNHDA and SQIVND (reference sequence). The whole variable domain, remainder taken from reference TRBV19 and TRBJ1-1, is DGGITQSPKYLFRKEGQNVTLSCEQNLNHDAMYWYRQDPGQGLRLIYYSQIVNDFQKGDIAEGYSVSREKKESFPLTVTSAQKNPTAFYLCASSNLAEAFFGQGTRLTVV.

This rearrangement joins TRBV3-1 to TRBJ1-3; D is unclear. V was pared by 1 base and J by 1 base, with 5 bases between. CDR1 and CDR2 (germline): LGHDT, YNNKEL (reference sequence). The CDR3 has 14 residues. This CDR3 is CASSQVSSGNTIYF. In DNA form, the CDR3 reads TGTGCCAGCAGCCAAGTTAGTTCTGGAAACACCATATATTTT.

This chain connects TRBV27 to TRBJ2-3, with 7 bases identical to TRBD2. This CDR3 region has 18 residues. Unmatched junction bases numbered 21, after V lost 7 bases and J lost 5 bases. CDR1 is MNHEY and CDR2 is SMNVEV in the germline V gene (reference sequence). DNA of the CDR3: TGTGCCAGCATCCCTATCGGGACTAAAGGAGAATCCCAAGATACGCAGTATTTT. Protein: CASIPIGTKGESQDTQYF.

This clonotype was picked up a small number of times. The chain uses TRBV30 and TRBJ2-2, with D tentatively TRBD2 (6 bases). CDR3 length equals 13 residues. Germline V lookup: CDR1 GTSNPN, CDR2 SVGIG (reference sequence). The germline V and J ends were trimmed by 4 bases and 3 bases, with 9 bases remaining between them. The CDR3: CAWTTGDTGELFF. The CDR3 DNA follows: TGTGCCTGGACGACGGGAGACACCGGGGAGCTGTTTTTT. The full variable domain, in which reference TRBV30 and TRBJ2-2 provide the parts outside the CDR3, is SQTIHQWPATLVQPVGSPLSLECTVEGTSNPNLYWYRQAAGRGLQLLFYSVGIGQISSEVPQNLSASRPQDRQFILSSKKLLLSDSGFYLCAWTTGDTGELFFGEGSRLTVL.